This entry lists 20 T cell receptor beta chains sequenced from one sample in a study of blood T cell repertoires in COVID-19. Sequencing was performed with immunoSEQ multiplex PCR; in TCRdb, only in-frame clones are kept and a portion is missing. The sample lists roughly 80,000 clones, approximately 82% seen once, with roughly 9% in the top ten. The source material was peripheral blood. The receptors shown here come from a human donor in a cohort sampled during active COVID-19.

V is TRBV5-5 and J is TRBJ2-1, with 8 bases lining up with TRBD2. The CDR3 sequence is 15 residues long. CDR1 and CDR2 from the germline V gene are SGHKS and YYEKEE (reference sequence). Unmatched junction bases numbered 8, after V lost 2 bases and J lost 7 bases. Here the CDR3 reads CASSLQAGDKNEQFF. CDR3 coding DNA: TGTGCCAGCAGCTTACAAGCGGGAGACAAGAATGAGCAGTTCTTC.

The chain couples TRBV7-3 to TRBJ2-5; 11 nucleotides match TRBD2. V lost 5 bases to trimming and J lost 4 bases; unmatched junction nucleotides: 12. Germline V gene sequence: CDR1 SGHTA, CDR2 FQGTGA. The CDR3 runs to 17 residues. CDR3 coding DNA: TGTGCCAGCAGCATGACTAGCGGGGCCTCTCCCCCAGAGACCCAGTACTTC. It codes for CASSMTSGASPPETQYF.

In this sample, this clone turned up once. V usage is TRBV5-5 and J usage is TRBJ1-6; D is undetermined. Germline values: CDR1 SGHKS, CDR2 YYEKEE (reference sequence). Trimming pared 3 bases from V and 9 bases from J, leaving 13 bases between. The CDR3 sequence is 14 residues long. The CDR3 loop reads CASSSSPISSPLHF. The CDR3 bases are TGTGCCAGCAGCTCTTCCCCTATAAGTTCACCCCTCCACTTT.

CDR3 amino acids: CASGGGSGGFDTQYF. The DNA for the CDR3 is TGTGCCAGCGGCGGAGGTAGCGGGGGGTTCGATACGCAGTATTTT. This chain joins TRBV6-5 and TRBJ2-3; TRBD2 matches 10 bases. The CDR3 loop spans 15 amino acids. Germline CDR1 is MNHEY and CDR2 is SVGAGI. V lost 8 bases to trimming and J lost 6 bases; unmatched junction nucleotides: 11.

The V gene is TRBV19, the J gene TRBJ2-7; D may be TRBD2 (6 bases). From germline, CDR1 is LNHDA and CDR2 SQIVND (reference sequence). V lost 5 bases, J lost 0 bases, and 17 bases lay in between. The CDR3 length is 16 residues. The CDR3 sequence is CASSLEGLSSSYEQYF. CDR3 in DNA: TGTGCCAGTAGTTTGGAGGGGCTTTCCAGCTCCTACGAGCAGTACTTC. The whole variable domain, remainder taken from reference TRBV19 and TRBJ2-7, is DGGITQSPKYLFRKEGQNVTLSCEQNLNHDAMYWYRQDPGQGLRLIYYSQIVNDFQKGDIAEGYSVSREKKESFPLTVTSAQKNPTAFYLCASSLEGLSSSYEQYFGPGTRLTVT.

The chain is built from TRBV11-2 and TRBJ2-5; 8 bases map to TRBD2. V was pared by 1 base and J by 1 base, with 2 bases of the junction left unmatched. The CDR3 runs to 15 residues. The germline V gene has CDR1 SGHAT and CDR2 FQNNGV. This CDR3 reads CASSLVTSGQETQYF. DNA of the CDR3: TGTGCCAGCAGCTTAGTAACTAGCGGCCAAGAGACCCAGTACTTC.

V gene TRBV3-1 (or the pseudogene TRBV3-2) combines with J gene TRBJ2-3; perhaps TRBD2 as D (6 bases). The CDR3 runs to 16 residues. With 4 bases removed from V and 0 bases from J, the gap between germline ends came to 14 bases. Looked up from germline, CDR1 is LGHDT and CDR2 is YNNKEL (reference sequence). CDR3 in DNA: TGTGCCAGCAGCCTAAGGAGGGCGGACAGCACAGATACGCAGTATTTT. This translates into CASSLRRADSTDTQYF.

This clone was detected only once. This chain joins TRBV7-3 and TRBJ2-3; the match to TRBD2 covers 8 bases. Germline V gene lookup returns CDR1 SGHTA and CDR2 FQGTGA. This CDR3 is 17 amino acids long. With 2 bases clipped from V and 0 bases from J, the junction kept 7 bases outside the gene matches. DNA of the CDR3: TGTGCCAGCAGCTTAGGCCTAGCGGGTTCTAGCACAGATACGCAGTATTTT. Translation gives CASSLGLAGSSTDTQYF.

This chain joins TRBV10-3 and TRBJ2-2; D may be TRBD1 (6 bases). V was clipped by 5 bases and J by 10 bases, with 17 bases between them. The CDR3 has 14 amino acids. Germline V gene lookup returns CDR1 ENHRY and CDR2 SYGVKD. The CDR3 region has the DNA TGTGCCATCAGTACCGACAGGAAGCCTGTGGAGCTGTTTTTT. Protein product: CAISTDRKPVELFF.

The chain combines TRBV28 with TRBJ2-3; D may be TRBD1 (6 bases). There are 12 residues in the CDR3. V dropped 7 bases and J dropped 10 bases, with 15 bases sitting between them. Germline loops: CDR1 MDHEN, CDR2 SYDVKM. The CDR3 region is CASTTLGAAQYF. For the CDR3, the DNA is TGTGCCAGCACCACCCTGGGGGCGGCGCAGTATTTT.

The chain employs TRBV7-6 and TRBJ2-3; 12 bases map to TRBD2. The germline V gene has CDR1 SGHVS and CDR2 FNYEAQ. The CDR3 loop spans 15 amino acids. Trimming at V came to 5 bases and at J to 5 bases, leaving 5 bases not matched to a gene. CDR3 DNA: TGTGCCAGCAGCCCTAGCGGGAGGGGGGGAGATACGCAGTATTTT. Translation: CASSPSGRGGDTQYF. Looking up the rest from reference TRBV7-6 and TRBJ2-3 gives the full variable domain: GAGVSQSPRYKVTKRGQDVALRCDPISGHVSLYWYRQALGQGPEFLTYFNYEAQQDKSGLPNDRFSAERPEGSISTLTIQRTEQRDSAMYRCASSPSGRGGDTQYFGPGTRLTVL.

The chain joins TRBV2 to TRBJ2-2, with D perhaps matching TRBD1 (5 bases). Trimming took off 6 bases at V and 2 bases at J, with 10 bases between the two ends. Germline CDR1 SNHLY, CDR2 FYNNEI. The CDR3 sequence is 14 residues long. This CDR3 reads CASSPTVNTGELFF. In DNA, the CDR3 is TGTGCCAGCAGCCCGACAGTTAACACCGGGGAGCTGTTTTTT.

The rearrangement links TRBV4-2 to TRBJ2-3, with TRBD2 identical over 9 bases. V was pared by 0 bases and J by 5 bases, with 9 bases of the junction left unmatched. Looked up from germline, CDR1 is LGHNA and CDR2 is YNFKEQ. The CDR3 consists of 17 residues. This chain's CDR3 is CASSQETAGGPGDTQYF. The CDR3 coding sequence is TGTGCCAGCAGCCAAGAAACGGCGGGGGGGCCGGGAGATACGCAGTATTTT.

CDR3 sequence: CASSARDNTEAFF. The CDR3, as DNA: TGTGCCAGCAGCGCGCGGGATAACACTGAAGCTTTCTTT. V gene TRBV5-4 combines with J gene TRBJ1-1; D gene unclear. The CDR3 loop spans 13 amino acids. V was cut by 4 bases and J by 2 bases, with 9 bases left in between. Germline CDR1 and CDR2: SGHNT and YYREEE (reference sequence).

V usage is TRBV6-6 and J usage is TRBJ1-1, with 8 positions matching TRBD1. Trimming at V came to 3 bases and at J to 1 base, leaving 1 base not matched to a gene. Germline assignment: CDR1 MNHNY and CDR2 SVGAGI (reference sequence). The CDR3 extends over 14 amino acids. The CDR3 bases are TGTGCCAGCAGTTATGGGACAGGGAACACTGAAGCTTTCTTT. Translated: CASSYGTGNTEAFF.

The chain carries TRBV5-1 and TRBJ2-1, with D tentatively TRBD1 (5 bases). CDR1 is SGHRS and CDR2 is YFSETQ in the germline V gene. The CDR3 has 12 residues. The V end was cut by 1 base, the J end by 10 bases, with 9 bases between. The CDR3 DNA reads as TGCGCCAGCAGCTTGCAGGGCGGAGAGCAGTTCTTC. This encodes CASSLQGGEQFF.

V gene TRBV5-4 combines with J gene TRBJ1-6; D perhaps matches TRBD1 (6 bases). Germline lookup yields CDR1 SGHNT and CDR2 YYREEE (reference sequence). The CDR3 extends over 14 amino acids. The V gene lost 0 bases and the J gene lost 7 bases, with 8 bases spanning the gap. CDR3 DNA sequence: TGTGCCAGCAGCTTGGCCAGGGGAAATTCACCCCTCCACTTT. This gives the protein CASSLARGNSPLHF.

Comments on this clone: The same CDR3 also results from other DNA sequences found in this sample. DNA for the CDR3: TGTGCCAGCAGCTCGACAGGGTTCTCTGGAAACACCATATATTTT. It specifies CASSSTGFSGNTIYF. J is TRBJ1-3 and V is TRBV7-2, with 7 bases matching TRBD1. The germline CDR1 and CDR2 sequences are SGHTA and FQGNSA. The CDR3 consists of 15 residues. V lost 4 bases to trimming and J lost 0 bases; unmatched junction nucleotides: 3.

V and J are TRBV25-1 and TRBJ1-5, with D unresolved. CDR3 length: 13 residues. Trimming cost V 5 bases and J 7 bases, with 12 bases left between them. Per germline, CDR1 MGHDK and CDR2 SYGVNS. CDR3 protein: CASSRIGGQPQHF. In nucleotides, the CDR3 is TGTGCCAGCAGTCGCATAGGAGGGCAGCCCCAGCATTTT.

V usage is TRBV10-3 and J usage is TRBJ1-4; tentative D call: TRBD1 (5 bases). With 4 bases removed from V and 8 bases from J, the gap between germline ends came to 11 bases. The germline CDR1 and CDR2 sequences are ENHRY and SYGVKD. CDR3 length: 13 amino acids. Written as DNA, the CDR3 is TGTGCCATCAGTGTGGCAGGGATGGAAAAACTGTTTTTT. Translating gives CAISVAGMEKLFF.